These 9 T cell receptor beta chains originate from one sample sequenced in a study of shared clonotypes between healthy human individuals. The method was immunoSEQ multiplex PCR; TCRdb's version includes in-frame clones alone and lacks a portion of them. The table lists 100,000 or so clones, roughly half of them singletons, with less than 15% in the top ten. The sample taken for sequencing was PBMCs. These receptors came from a woman aged 40 to 50 in good health. Some clones in this sample may be carry-over from other donors' samples.

The chain employs TRBV30 and TRBJ2-1, with 10 bases fitting TRBD2. J was trimmed by 9 bases and V by 8 bases; bases with no gene match: 19. CDR1 is GTSNPN, CDR2 SVGIG, per germline (reference sequence). The CDR3 covers 16 residues. This CDR3 is CARNPLGTSAGGEQFF. DNA of the CDR3: TGTGCCCGGAACCCTCTGGGGACTAGCGCGGGAGGTGAGCAGTTCTTC.

This clone was picked up a small number of times. The chain has TRBV6-6 and TRBJ2-1; D is possibly TRBD2 (5 bases). The CDR3 loop spans 13 amino acids. The ends were cut back, 2 bases at V and 7 bases at J, with 9 bases in the middle. The germline V gene encodes CDR1 MNHNY and CDR2 SVGAGI (reference sequence). The chain's CDR3 is CASSYGRGNEQFF. In DNA form, the CDR3 reads TGTGCCAGCAGTTACGGCCGGGGAAATGAGCAGTTCTTC.

As to this clone: A single base is all that separates this from a far larger clone, so a read error is likely. CDR3 sequence (DNA): TGTGCCAGCAGCTTAGGGGTAGCACACACAGATACGCAGTATTTT. It specifies CASSLGVAHTDTQYF. This chain links TRBV11-1 with TRBJ2-3; D is undetermined. CDR3 length: 15 amino acids. Trimming stripped 1 base from V and 2 bases from J, with 10 bases between. Germline V gives CDR1 SGHAT, CDR2 FQDESV (reference sequence). Looking up the rest from reference TRBV11-1 and TRBJ2-3 gives the full variable domain: EAEVAQSPRYKITEKSQAVAFWCDPISGHATLYWYRQILGQGPELLVQFQDESVVDDSQLPKDRFSAERLKGVDSTLKIQPAELGDSAMYLCASSLGVAHTDTQYFGPGTRLTVL.

At least ten counts were recorded for this clone. The chain uses TRBV30 and TRBJ2-3; TRBD2 agrees at 13 bases. With 8 bases clipped from V and 5 bases from J, the junction kept 4 bases outside the gene matches. The CDR3 is 13 residues long. Germline CDR1 reads GTSNPN; CDR2 reads SVGIG (reference sequence). This CDR3 reads CAGLAGVGDTQYF. Written as DNA, the CDR3 is TGTGCCGGACTAGCGGGAGTTGGAGATACGCAGTATTTT.

This chain joins TRBV7-1 and TRBJ2-5; 7 bases line up with TRBD1. TRBV7-1 is filed as an ORF, its function uncertain. The CDR3 is 16 residues long. The J segment lost 2 bases and the V segment lost 5 bases, leaving 11 bases of the junction unmatched. Here the CDR3 reads CASSTTGVGPQETQYF. DNA of the CDR3: TGTGCCAGCAGCACCACAGGGGTGGGGCCTCAAGAGACCCAGTACTTC.

The chain is built from TRBV6-4 and TRBJ2-5; D may be TRBD2 (7 bases). Gene TRBJ2-7 matches the end of the DNA better, so the J call may be wrong. Germline loops: CDR1 MRHNA, CDR2 SNTAGT. The CDR3 has 16 residues. The CDR3 DNA follows: TGTGCCAGCAGTCCCTTTAGGGGGAGGGTTAACGACGAGCAGTACTTC. Protein sequence: CASSPFRGRVNDEQYF.

The chain combines TRBV5-4 with TRBJ2-7, with 8 nucleotides matching TRBD2. The trim removed 0 bases at V and 3 bases at J, leaving 8 bases unmatched. Germline lookup yields CDR1 SGHNT and CDR2 YYREEE (reference sequence). This CDR3 has 16 residues. The CDR3 DNA reads as TGTGCCAGCAGCTTGGGAGGTCCAGCGGGAGACTACGAGCAGTACTTC. Its protein product is CASSLGGPAGDYEQYF. The variable domain in full, completed from reference TRBV5-4 and TRBJ2-7, reads ETGVTQSPTHLIKTRGQQVTLRCSSQSGHNTVSWYQQALGQGPQFIFQYYREEENGRGNFPPRFSGLQFPNYSSELNVNALELDDSALYLCASSLGGPAGDYEQYFGPGTRLTVT.

This chain uses TRBV6-1 with TRBJ2-3, with D possibly TRBD2 on 6 matching bases. Trimming took off 7 bases at V and 3 bases at J, with 14 bases between the two ends. This CDR3 region has 14 residues. Germline loops: CDR1 MNHNS, CDR2 SASEGT. This CDR3 is CASKEGRMTDTQYF. DNA for the CDR3: TGTGCCAGCAAGGAGGGCCGCATGACAGATACGCAGTATTTT.

This clone was observed many times. The chain employs TRBV5-4 and TRBJ1-1, with unresolved D. This CDR3 comprises 12 residues. The germline V gene has CDR1 SGHNT and CDR2 YYREEE (reference sequence). Between the trimmed V and J ends, which lost 5 bases and 0 bases, there was a span of 5 bases. CDR3 in DNA: TGTGCCAGCAGGGGGATGAACACTGAAGCTTTCTTT. Protein sequence: CASRGMNTEAFF.